The T cell receptor (beta chain) described here comes from a study of beta chain features in type 1 diabetes. Whole-study findings and limits: In the patient group, naive, central memory and Treg TCRB repertoires seemed more alike than in the healthy donor group. In all four CD4+ subsets, TCRB CDR3 length was significantly, moderately reduced in type 1 diabetes.

cDNA synthesis used the whole RNA isolate, giving expressed TCRB sequences. Roughly 3.5 million reads per sample on average were obtained from naive, central memory and regulatory T cell samples. The method was immunoSEQ multiplex PCR; TCRdb's version includes in-frame clones alone and lacks a portion of them. The profile shows hundreds of thousands of clones, about 16% of them singletons. Averaging about 120 mL, one heparinised blood draw was given by each donor. This CDR3 region has 13 residues. CDR1 and CDR2 from the germline V gene are SGHNT and YYREEE (reference sequence). Trimming took 4 bases from V and 8 from J, leaving 15 bases between them. This clone has more than one count but fewer than ten. Its antigen remains unknown.

V and J are TRBV5-4 and TRBJ1-2; TRBD1 is a possible D gene (5 bases). What was sequenced was naive CD4+ T cells from blood. The TCR sequence derives from a young man in good health. This chain's CDR3 is CASSRDPLAGYTF. The CDR3 DNA follows: TGTGCCAGCAGCCGGGACCCTCTTGCAGGCTACACCTTC.